Listed below are T cell receptor beta chains from one sample, sequenced in a study. Each CDR3 protein gets one entry after TCRdb re-called the 5' RACE reads with MiXCR. The sample includes tens of thousands of distinct CDR3 sequences, around a quarter of them seen just once. Source material: naive CD4+ T cells sorted from blood. These receptors were taken from a female donor with breast cancer. The CDR3 runs from the conserved cysteine through the conserved F or W. A D gene is named only where the DNA matches it firmly. Only part of the rows carry a size: once, few, many, or a class if the clone is expanded.

v_call	d_call	j_call	clone_size	cdr3_aa	cdr3_nt
TRBV5-1	TRBD1	TRBJ1-2	NA	CASTPQGGSYGYTF	TGCGCCAGCACACCACAGGGGGGAAGCTATGGCTACACCTTC
TRBV7-3	NA	TRBJ1-1	few	CASSSDINTEAFF	TGTGCCAGCAGCTCTGACATTAACACTGAAGCTTTCTTT
TRBV3-1	TRBD2	TRBJ2-3	few	CASSRTSGGRTDTQYF	TGTGCCAGTTCCAGGACTAGCGGGGGTCGCACAGATACGCAGTATTTT
TRBV6-1	NA	TRBJ2-2	NA	CASSEGHRTGEPFF	TGTGCCAGCAGTGAAGGGCATAGAACCGGGGAGCCGTTTTTT
TRBV6-5	TRBD1	TRBJ2-7	NA	CASSSSGTVSYEQYF	TGTGCCAGCAGTTCGTCCGGGACAGTCTCCTACGAGCAGTACTTC
TRBV5-1	NA	TRBJ1-4	few	CASSLVEPGEKLFF	TGCGCCAGCAGCTTGGTCGAACCGGGCGAAAAACTGTTTTTT
TRBV5-1	NA	TRBJ1-2	NA	CASSLDIGRYGYTF	TGCGCCAGCAGCTTGGACATTGGACGCTATGGCTACACCTTC
TRBV30	NA	TRBJ2-7	NA	CTWNHGGISYEQYF	TGTACCTGGAATCACGGCGGGATTTCCTACGAGCAGTACTTC
TRBV28	NA	TRBJ2-3	NA	CASSLRLTSTDTQYF	TGTGCCAGCAGTTTACGGCTAACTAGCACAGATACGCAGTATTTT
TRBV4-1	TRBD2	TRBJ2-3	NA	CASGLRLAGGHRSFADTQYF	TGCGCCAGCGGCCTAAGACTAGCGGGAGGGCATCGATCCTTTGCAGATACGCAGTATTTT
TRBV5-6	TRBD2	TRBJ2-1	many	CASSAGLAGLEQFF	TGTGCCAGCAGCGCCGGACTAGCCGGGTTGGAGCAGTTCTTC
TRBV4-1	TRBD2	TRBJ2-7	few	CACSPGLAGTTYEQYF	TGCGCCTGCAGCCCGGGACTAGCGGGAACCACCTACGAGCAGTACTTC
TRBV11-2	NA	TRBJ2-3	NA	CASSPPPWLADTQYF	TGTGCCAGCAGCCCCCCCCCATGGCTGGCAGATACGCAGTATTTT
TRBV7-2	TRBD1	TRBJ2-3	few	CASSLTGDTDTQYF	TGTGCCAGCAGTTTGACAGGGGACACAGATACGCAGTATTTT
TRBV6-6	TRBD1	TRBJ2-7	few	CASSYASEALGGNEQYF	TGTGCCAGCAGTTACGCCAGTGAGGCTTTAGGGGGCAACGAGCAGTACTTC
TRBV4-3	NA	TRBJ2-3	NA	CASSQDSPGLGSTDTQYF	TGCGCCAGCAGCCAAGACTCGCCGGGGCTAGGAAGCACAGATACGCAGTATTTT
TRBV7-8	NA	TRBJ2-1	NA	CASSRALVLNSYNEQFF	TGTGCCAGCAGCCGGGCATTGGTCTTAAACTCCTACAATGAGCAGTTCTTC
TRBV3-1	NA	TRBJ2-7	NA	CASSQDDRTYEQYF	TGTGCCAGCAGCCAAGACGACAGAACCTACGAGCAGTACTTC
TRBV29-1	NA	TRBJ1-1	few	CSVERGGMNTEAFF	TGCAGCGTTGAAAGGGGGGGCATGAACACTGAAGCTTTCTTT
TRBV9	TRBD1	TRBJ2-7	NA	CASSVAGRGMGEQYF	TGTGCCAGCAGCGTAGCGGGCAGGGGGATGGGCGAGCAGTACTTC
TRBV5-6	NA	TRBJ2-5	NA	CASGLWGGETQYF	TGTGCCAGCGGCTTGTGGGGAGGAGAGACCCAGTACTTC
TRBV5-1	TRBD2	TRBJ2-4	NA	CASSVRGDIQYF	TGCGCCAGCAGCGTCCGGGGGGACATTCAGTACTTC
TRBV10-2	TRBD2	TRBJ2-4	few	CASSDGLAGGPAKNIQYF	TGCGCCAGCAGTGATGGACTAGCGGGGGGGCCGGCCAAAAACATTCAGTACTTC
TRBV10-2	TRBD2	TRBJ2-7	NA	CASSDSGRGAYEQYF	TGCGCCAGCAGTGATAGCGGGAGGGGGGCCTACGAGCAGTACTTC
TRBV7-2	TRBD1	TRBJ1-6	NA	CASSFLQGSSYNSPLHF	TGTGCCAGCAGCTTTCTACAGGGGAGCTCCTATAATTCACCCCTCCACTTT
TRBV20-1	NA	TRBJ2-2	NA	CSASRRPGTGELFF	TGCAGTGCTAGTCGACGGCCGGGGACCGGGGAGCTGTTTTTT
TRBV6-1	NA	TRBJ2-2	NA	CASSDVNPNTGELFF	TGTGCCAGCAGTGACGTTAACCCGAACACCGGGGAGCTGTTTTTT
TRBV20-1	NA	TRBJ1-5	NA	CSARDRLNSNQPQHF	TGCAGTGCTAGAGATCGGCTTAATAGCAATCAGCCCCAGCATTTT
TRBV28	NA	TRBJ1-1	few	CASQTIPGDTEAFF	TGTGCCAGCCAGACAATCCCGGGTGACACTGAAGCTTTCTTT
TRBV2	TRBD1	TRBJ1-1	NA	CASGGPGQGLSNTEASF	TGTGCCAGCGGTGGTCCGGGACAGGGACTCTCGAACACTGAAGCTTCCTTT
TRBV6-2/TRBV6-3	NA	TRBJ2-7	few	CASSQTAGTANSYEQYF	TGTGCCAGCAGTCAGACGGCCGGGACGGCAAATTCCTACGAGCAGTACTTC
TRBV12-3/TRBV12-4	NA	TRBJ1-1	few	CASRAPWGLGDGGEAFF	TGTGCCAGCAGAGCCCCTTGGGGGTTAGGGGATGGTGGTGAAGCTTTCTTT
TRBV9	NA	TRBJ2-2	many	CASSPSRGTGELFF	TGTGCCAGCAGCCCCTCGAGGGGAACCGGGGAGCTGTTTTTT
TRBV5-1	NA	TRBJ1-2	NA	CASSFELRAGGTNYGYTF	TGCGCCAGCAGCTTTGAGCTTCGGGCAGGTGGGACTAACTATGGCTACACCTTC
TRBV7-2	TRBD2	TRBJ2-1	NA	CASSNPGLAGFRGFF	TGTGCCAGCAGCAACCCGGGACTAGCGGGATTCCGGGGGTTCTTC
TRBV9	TRBD1	TRBJ2-2	few	CASSAGQGNTGELFF	TGTGCCAGCAGCGCGGGACAGGGGAACACCGGGGAGCTGTTTTTT
TRBV4-1	NA	TRBJ2-6	many	CASSQDRETGANVLTF	TGCGCCAGCAGCCAAGATCGGGAGACTGGGGCCAACGTCCTGACTTTC
TRBV4-2	NA	TRBJ1-1	NA	CASSQVLGSNTEAFF	TGTGCCAGCAGCCAAGTCCTAGGGTCTAACACTGAAGCTTTCTTT
TRBV5-1	NA	TRBJ2-5	few	CASSTRQGGLSETQYF	TGCGCCAGCAGCACCAGACAGGGAGGGCTCTCGGAGACCCAGTACTTC
TRBV7-9	TRBD2	TRBJ2-1	few	CASSLEASGFLFF	TGTGCCAGCAGCTTAGAGGCTAGCGGTTTCCTGTTCTTC
TRBV5-4	NA	TRBJ2-1	few	CASSLEAGRINEQFF	TGTGCCAGCAGCTTGGAGGCAGGGAGGATCAATGAGCAGTTCTTC
TRBV20-1	TRBD1	TRBJ2-7	few	CSARDHRQGTYEQYF	TGCAGTGCTAGAGACCATCGACAGGGCACCTACGAGCAGTACTTC
TRBV7-8	TRBD1	TRBJ2-7	few	CASSLAGDRPTYEQYF	TGTGCCAGCAGCTTAGCGGGGGACAGGCCAACCTACGAGCAGTACTTC
TRBV12-3/TRBV12-4	NA	TRBJ2-2	few	CASSLQPDGIGELFF	TGTGCCAGCAGTTTACAGCCCGATGGGATCGGGGAGCTGTTTTTT
TRBV5-1	TRBD2	TRBJ2-7	few	CASKRSAGAGEQYF	TGCGCCAGCAAACGCTCGGCGGGAGCCGGGGAGCAGTACTTC